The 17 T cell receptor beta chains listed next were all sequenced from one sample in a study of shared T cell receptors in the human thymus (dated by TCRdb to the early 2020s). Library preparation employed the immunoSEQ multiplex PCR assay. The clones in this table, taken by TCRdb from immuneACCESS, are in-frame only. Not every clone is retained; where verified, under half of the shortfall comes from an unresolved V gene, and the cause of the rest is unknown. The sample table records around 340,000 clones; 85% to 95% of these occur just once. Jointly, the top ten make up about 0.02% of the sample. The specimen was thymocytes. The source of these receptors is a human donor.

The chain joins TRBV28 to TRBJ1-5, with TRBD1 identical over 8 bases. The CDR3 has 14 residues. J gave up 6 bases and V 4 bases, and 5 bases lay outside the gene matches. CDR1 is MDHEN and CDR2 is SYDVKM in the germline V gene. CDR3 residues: CASSWQGAGQPQHF. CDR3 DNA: TGTGCCAGCAGTTGGCAGGGGGCAGGTCAGCCCCAGCATTTT. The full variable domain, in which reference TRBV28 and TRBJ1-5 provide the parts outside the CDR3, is DVKVTQSSRYLVKRTGEKVFLECVQDMDHENMFWYRQDPGLGLRLIYFSYDVKMKEKGDIPEGYSVSREKKERFSLILESASTNQTSMYLCASSWQGAGQPQHFGDGTRLSIL.

CDR3 coding DNA: TGTGCCAGCAGTCACCCGGGACTATTTCAAGAGACCCAGTACTTC. Encoded protein: CASSHPGLFQETQYF. The chain uses TRBV7-7 and TRBJ2-5; 7 bases agree with TRBD2. The J segment lost 2 bases and the V segment lost 6 bases, leaving 9 bases of the junction unmatched. The CDR3 contains 15 residues. Germline loops: CDR1 SSHAT, CDR2 FNYEAQ (reference sequence). The entire variable domain, with the rest obtained from reference TRBV7-7 and TRBJ2-5, is as follows: GAGVSQSPRYKVTKRGQDVTLRCDPISSHATLYWYQQALGQGPEFLTYFNYEAQPDKSGLPSDRFSAERPEGSISTLTIQRTEQRDSAMYRCASSHPGLFQETQYFGPGTRLLVL.

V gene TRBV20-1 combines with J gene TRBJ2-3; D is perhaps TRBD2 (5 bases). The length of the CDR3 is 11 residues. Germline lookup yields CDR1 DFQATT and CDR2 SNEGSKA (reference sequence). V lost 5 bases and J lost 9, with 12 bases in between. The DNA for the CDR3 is TGCAGTGCTGGACGGGATGGGACGCAGTATTTT. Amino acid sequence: CSAGRDGTQYF.

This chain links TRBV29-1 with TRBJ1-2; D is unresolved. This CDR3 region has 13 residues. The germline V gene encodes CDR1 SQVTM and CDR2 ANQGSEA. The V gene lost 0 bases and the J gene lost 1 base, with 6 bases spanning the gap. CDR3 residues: CSVEDKHNYGYTF. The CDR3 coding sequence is TGCAGCGTTGAAGATAAGCATAACTATGGCTACACCTTC.

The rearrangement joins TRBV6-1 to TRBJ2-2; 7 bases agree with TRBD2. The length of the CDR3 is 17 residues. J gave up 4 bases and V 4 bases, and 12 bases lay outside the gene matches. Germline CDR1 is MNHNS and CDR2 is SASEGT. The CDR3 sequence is CASSGEGPRKVTGELFF. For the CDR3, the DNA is TGTGCCAGCAGTGGGGAGGGACCCCGTAAAGTCACCGGGGAGCTGTTTTTT.

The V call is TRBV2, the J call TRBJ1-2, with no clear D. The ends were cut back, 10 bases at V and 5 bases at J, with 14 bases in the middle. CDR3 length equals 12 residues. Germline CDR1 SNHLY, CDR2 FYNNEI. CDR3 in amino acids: CATGPPKYGYTF. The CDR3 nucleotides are TGTGCCACCGGGCCCCCAAAATATGGCTACACCTTC.

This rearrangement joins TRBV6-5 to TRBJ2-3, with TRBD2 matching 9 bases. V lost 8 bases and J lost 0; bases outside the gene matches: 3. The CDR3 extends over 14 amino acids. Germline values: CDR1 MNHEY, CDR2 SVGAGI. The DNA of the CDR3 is TGTGCCAGCGGTACTAGCGGGAGCACAGATACGCAGTATTTT. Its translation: CASGTSGSTDTQYF.

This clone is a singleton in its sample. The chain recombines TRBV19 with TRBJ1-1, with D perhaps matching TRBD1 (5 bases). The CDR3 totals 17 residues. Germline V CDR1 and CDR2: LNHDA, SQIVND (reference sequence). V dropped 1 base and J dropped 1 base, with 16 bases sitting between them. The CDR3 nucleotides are TGTGCCAGTAGTATAGCACAGGTGACATTAACGAACACTGAAGCTTTCTTT. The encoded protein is CASSIAQVTLTNTEAFF. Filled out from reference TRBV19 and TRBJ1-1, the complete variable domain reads DGGITQSPKYLFRKEGQNVTLSCEQNLNHDAMYWYRQDPGQGLRLIYYSQIVNDFQKGDIAEGYSVSREKKESFPLTVTSAQKNPTAFYLCASSIAQVTLTNTEAFFGQGTRLTVV.

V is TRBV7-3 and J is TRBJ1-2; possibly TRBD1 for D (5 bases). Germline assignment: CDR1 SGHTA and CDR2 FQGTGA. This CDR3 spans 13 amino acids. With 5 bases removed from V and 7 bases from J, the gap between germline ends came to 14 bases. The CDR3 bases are TGTGCCAGCAGCCCAGGGCGCGTAGGTGGCTACACCTTC. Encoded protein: CASSPGRVGGYTF.

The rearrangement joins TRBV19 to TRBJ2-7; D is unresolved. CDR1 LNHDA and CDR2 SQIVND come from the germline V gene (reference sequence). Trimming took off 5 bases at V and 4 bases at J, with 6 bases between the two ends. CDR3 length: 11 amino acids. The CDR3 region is CASSGEYEQYF. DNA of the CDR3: TGTGCCAGTAGTGGAGAGTACGAGCAGTACTTC.

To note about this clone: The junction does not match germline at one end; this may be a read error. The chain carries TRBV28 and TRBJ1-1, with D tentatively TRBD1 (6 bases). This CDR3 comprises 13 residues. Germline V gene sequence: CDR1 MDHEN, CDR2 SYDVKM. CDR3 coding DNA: TGTGCCAGCAGTTCCAGCGGTGGGGGCCGTTGTCGATTT. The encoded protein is CASSSSGGGRCRF. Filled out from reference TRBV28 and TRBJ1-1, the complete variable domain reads DVKVTQSSRYLVKRTGEKVFLECVQDMDHENMFWYRQDPGLGLRLIYFSYDVKMKEKGDIPEGYSVSREKKERFSLILESASTNQTSMYLCASSSSGGGRCRFGQGTRLTVV.

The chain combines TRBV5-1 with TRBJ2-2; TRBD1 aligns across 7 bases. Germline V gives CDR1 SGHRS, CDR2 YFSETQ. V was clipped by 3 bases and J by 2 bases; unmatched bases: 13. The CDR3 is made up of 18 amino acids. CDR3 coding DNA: TGCGCCAGCAGCTGTAAGGACAGGTCAAGCACAAACACCGGGGAGCTGTTTTTT. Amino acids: CASSCKDRSSTNTGELFF.

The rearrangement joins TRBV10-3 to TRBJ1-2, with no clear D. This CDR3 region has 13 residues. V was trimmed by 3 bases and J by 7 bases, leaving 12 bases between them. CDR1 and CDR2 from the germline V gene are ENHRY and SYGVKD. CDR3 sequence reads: CAISDGLYGGYTF. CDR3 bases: TGTGCCATCAGTGATGGGCTCTACGGTGGCTACACCTTC.

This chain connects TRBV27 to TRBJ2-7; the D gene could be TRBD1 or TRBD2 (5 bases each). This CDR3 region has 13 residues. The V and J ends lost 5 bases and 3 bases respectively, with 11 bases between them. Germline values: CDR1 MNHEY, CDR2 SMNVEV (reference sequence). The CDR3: CASSGDGLYEQYF. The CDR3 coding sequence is TGTGCCAGCAGTGGGGACGGACTCTACGAGCAGTACTTC.

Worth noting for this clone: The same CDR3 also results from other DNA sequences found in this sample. This CDR3 reads CASRLAGEETQYF. The CDR3 nucleotides read TGTGCCAGCCGGCTAGCGGGAGAAGAGACCCAGTACTTC. This chain joins TRBV11-2 and TRBJ2-5, with TRBD2 matching over 10 bases. Germline values: CDR1 SGHAT, CDR2 FQNNGV. Trimming removed 8 bases from V and 3 bases from J; junction bases left unmatched: 3. The CDR3 runs to 13 residues.

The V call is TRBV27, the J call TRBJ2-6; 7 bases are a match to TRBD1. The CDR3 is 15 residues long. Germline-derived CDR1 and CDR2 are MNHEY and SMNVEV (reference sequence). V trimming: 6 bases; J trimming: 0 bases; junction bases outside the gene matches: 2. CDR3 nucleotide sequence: TGTGCCAGCAGACACAGGGGCTCTGGGGCCAACGTCCTGACTTTC. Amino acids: CASRHRGSGANVLTF.

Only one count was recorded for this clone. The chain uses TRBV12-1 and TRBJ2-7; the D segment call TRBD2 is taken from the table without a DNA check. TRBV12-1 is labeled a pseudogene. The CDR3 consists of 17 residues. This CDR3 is CASTPRSGDFSSYEQYF. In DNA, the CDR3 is TGTGCCAGCACCCCACGCTCCGGAGACTTCTCATCCTACGAGCAGTACTTC.